This T cell receptor (delta chain) was found in a study of gamma-delta T cells after stem cell transplantation. TCRdb re-called the RT-PCR reads using CATT. The table records 2,500 to 3,500 delta-chain clones, approximately 1.5% of them present only once. Germline V gene data show CDR1 as GEAIGNYY and CDR2 as EKD. With V trimmed by 6 bases and J by 5 bases, 17 bases remained unmatched. The CDR3 has 18 residues. This clone occurred a few times. The sequenced material came from gamma-delta T cells. This receptor was taken from a human donor. It is not recorded whose cells these are; they may come from a transplant donor. The rearrangement links TRDV2 to TRDJ1; 13 bases map to TRDD3. The CDR3 sequence is CACYSITGGYATTDKLIF. In DNA, the CDR3 is TGTGCCTGTTATTCGATTACTGGGGGATACGCGACCACTGATAAACTCATCTTT.